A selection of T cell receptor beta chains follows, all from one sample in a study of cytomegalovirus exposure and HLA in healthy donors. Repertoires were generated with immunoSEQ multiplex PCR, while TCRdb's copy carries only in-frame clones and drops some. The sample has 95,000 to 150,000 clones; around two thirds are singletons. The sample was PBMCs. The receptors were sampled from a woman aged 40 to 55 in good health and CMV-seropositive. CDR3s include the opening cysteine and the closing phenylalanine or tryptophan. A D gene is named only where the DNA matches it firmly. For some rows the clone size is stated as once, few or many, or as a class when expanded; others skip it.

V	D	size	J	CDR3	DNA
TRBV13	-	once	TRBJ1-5	CASSLQRNQPQHF	TGTGCCAGCAGCTTACAGAGGAATCAGCCCCAGCATTTT
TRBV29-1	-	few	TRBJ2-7	CSVSGYSYEQYF	TGCAGCGTCTCAGGCTACTCCTACGAGCAGTACTTC
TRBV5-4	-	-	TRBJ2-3	CASRGTVSGDTQYF	TGTGCCAGCAGAGGGACGGTTAGCGGAGATACGCAGTATTTT
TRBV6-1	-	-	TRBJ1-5	CASSPTEVSQPQHF	TGTGCCAGCAGCCCCACGGAGGTTTCTCAGCCCCAGCATTTT
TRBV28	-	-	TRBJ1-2	CASSGSVGGYTF	TGTGCCAGCAGCGGGTCGGTCGGCGGCTACACCTTC
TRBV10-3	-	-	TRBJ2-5	CAIRQAMEQETQYF	TGTGCCATCAGACAGGCCATGGAACAAGAGACCCAGTACTTC
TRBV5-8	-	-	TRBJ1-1	CASSLGQGYRAEAFF	TGTGCCAGCAGCTTGGGTCAGGGTTACAGGGCTGAAGCTTTCTTT
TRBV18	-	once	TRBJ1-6	CASSRSLETPLHF	TGTGCCAGCTCACGCTCATTAGAAACACCCCTCCACTTT
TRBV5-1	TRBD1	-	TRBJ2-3	CASSPGTGMTDTQYF	TGCGCCAGCAGCCCCGGGACAGGGATGACAGATACGCAGTATTTT
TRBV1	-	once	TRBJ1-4	CTSSQEGGDSEKLFF	TGCACCAGCAGCCAAGAGGGCGGGGATTCTGAAAAACTGTTTTTT
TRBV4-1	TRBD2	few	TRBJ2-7	CASSQGLADEQYF	TGCGCCAGCAGCCAAGGACTAGCTGACGAGCAGTACTTC
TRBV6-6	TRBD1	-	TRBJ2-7	CASSLGTGEYEQYF	TGTGCCAGCAGTTTAGGGACAGGTGAATACGAGCAGTACTTC
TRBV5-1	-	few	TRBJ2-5	CASSLNTGNQETQYF	TGCGCCAGCAGCCTAAATACAGGGAACCAAGAGACCCAGTACTTC
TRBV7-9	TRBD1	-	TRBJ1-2	CASSSSGQDLRGYTF	TGTGCCAGCAGCTCCTCCGGACAGGACCTCCGGGGCTACACCTTC
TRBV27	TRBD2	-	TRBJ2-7	CASTTLRGGGTYEQYF	TGTGCCAGCACCACTCTTCGGGGGGGCGGAACCTACGAGCAGTACTTC
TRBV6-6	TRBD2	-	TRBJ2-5	CASSQGGVRETQYF	TGTGCCAGCAGCCAGGGAGGGGTCAGGGAGACCCAGTACTTC
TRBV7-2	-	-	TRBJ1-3	CASSLGLSGGTIYF	TGTGCCAGCAGCTTAGGGTTATCTGGAGGCACCATATATTTT
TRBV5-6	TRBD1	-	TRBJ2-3	CASSFRGPGITDTQYF	TGTGCCAGCAGCTTTAGGGGGCCTGGGATCACAGATACGCAGTATTTT
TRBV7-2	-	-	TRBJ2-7	CASSLAPSTTGHYEQYF	TGTGCCAGCAGCTTAGCCCCTTCGACCACGGGACACTACGAGCAGTACTTC
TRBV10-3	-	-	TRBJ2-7	CAISQERGRSYEQYF	TGTGCCATCAGTCAGGAACGTGGTCGCTCCTACGAGCAGTACTTC
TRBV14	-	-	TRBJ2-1	CASSLPGGHNQFF	TGTGCCAGCAGTTTACCCGGGGGGCACAACCAGTTCTTC
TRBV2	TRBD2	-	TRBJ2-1	CAAAEREVYNEQFF	TGTGCCGCAGCAGAGCGGGAAGTTTACAATGAGCAGTTCTTC
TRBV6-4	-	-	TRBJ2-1	CASSSSTAAPGYNEQFF	TGTGCCAGCAGTTCTTCAACAGCGGCCCCGGGGTACAATGAGCAGTTCTTC
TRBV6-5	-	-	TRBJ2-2	CASSYSRGTLPGELFF	TGTGCCAGCAGTTACTCGAGGGGGACCCTGCCCGGGGAGCTGTTTTTT
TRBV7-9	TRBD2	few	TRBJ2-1	CASSLEWLAGGEQFF	TGTGCCAGCAGCTTAGAATGGCTAGCGGGGGGTGAGCAGTTCTTC
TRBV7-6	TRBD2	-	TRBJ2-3	CASSLGGGGSTDTQYF	TGTGCCAGCAGCTTAGGGGGCGGGGGTAGCACAGATACGCAGTATTTT
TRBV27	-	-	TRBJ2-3	CASRPWEPGTDTQYF	TGTGCCAGCCGCCCCTGGGAGCCAGGCACAGATACGCAGTATTTT
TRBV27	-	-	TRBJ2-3	CASSGDSRQYF	TGTGCCAGCAGCGGCGACTCCCGGCAGTATTTT
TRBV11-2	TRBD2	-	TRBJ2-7	CASSLGGLVVDEQYF	TGTGCCAGCAGCTTAGGGGGACTAGTCGTTGACGAGCAGTACTTC
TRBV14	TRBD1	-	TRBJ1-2	CASSKGTGPFNYGYTF	TGTGCCAGCAGCAAGGGGACAGGCCCCTTCAACTATGGCTACACCTTC
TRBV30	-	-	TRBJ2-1	CAWSVLGEQFF	TGTGCCTGGAGTGTACTAGGGGAGCAGTTCTTC
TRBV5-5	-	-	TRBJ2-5	CASSAPGTLDQETQYF	TGTGCCAGCAGCGCGCCCGGGACACTCGACCAAGAGACCCAGTACTTC
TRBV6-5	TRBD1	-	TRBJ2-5	CASSYGQGRAETQYF	TGTGCCAGCAGTTACGGACAGGGGAGGGCAGAGACCCAGTACTTC
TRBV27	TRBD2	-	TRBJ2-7	CATLSGGEPYEQYF	TGTGCCACTTTAAGTGGGGGGGAGCCCTACGAGCAGTACTTC
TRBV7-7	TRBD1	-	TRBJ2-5	CASAWGTGQETQYF	TGTGCTAGCGCGTGGGGGACAGGCCAAGAGACCCAGTACTTC
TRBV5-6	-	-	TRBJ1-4	CASSLVRAGNEKLFF	TGTGCCAGCAGCTTGGTCAGGGCCGGGAATGAAAAACTGTTTTTT
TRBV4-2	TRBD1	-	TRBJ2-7	CASSQGLGTGGNEQYF	TGTGCCAGCAGCCAAGGATTGGGGACAGGGGGAAACGAGCAGTACTTC
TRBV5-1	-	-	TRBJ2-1	CASSSEGGNEQFF	TGCGCCAGCAGCTCCGAGGGAGGTAATGAGCAGTTCTTC
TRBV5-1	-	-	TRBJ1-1	CASKAGMNTEAFF	TGCGCCAGCAAGGCCGGGATGAACACTGAAGCTTTCTTT
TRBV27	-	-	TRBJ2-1	CASSPAGPSINEQFF	TGTGCCAGCAGCCCAGCGGGCCCCAGTATCAATGAGCAGTTCTTC
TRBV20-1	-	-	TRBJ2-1	CSARGQNEQFF	TGCAGTGCTAGAGGACAAAATGAGCAGTTCTTC
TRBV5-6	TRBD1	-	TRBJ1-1	CASRPWGTGDTEAFF	TGTGCCAGCAGGCCCTGGGGGACAGGGGACACTGAAGCTTTCTTT
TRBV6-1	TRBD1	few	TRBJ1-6	CASSPDRGNSPLHF	TGTGCCAGCAGCCCAGACAGGGGCAATTCACCCCTCCACTTT
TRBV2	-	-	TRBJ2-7	CASSVQGTIYEQYF	TGTGCCAGCAGTGTGCAGGGGACGATCTACGAGCAGTACTTC
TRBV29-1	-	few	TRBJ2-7	CSVEERGGNEQYF	TGCAGCGTTGAAGAACGGGGCGGGAACGAGCAGTACTTC
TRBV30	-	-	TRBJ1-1	CAWSATENTEAFF	TGTGCCTGGAGCGCGACAGAGAACACTGAAGCTTTCTTT
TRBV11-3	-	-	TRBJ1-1	CASRRGVLGTEAFF	TGTGCCAGCAGGCGGGGGGTTCTGGGCACTGAAGCTTTCTTT
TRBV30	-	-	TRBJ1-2	CAWSVAGSGYTF	TGTGCCTGGAGTGTGGCAGGCAGCGGCTACACCTTC
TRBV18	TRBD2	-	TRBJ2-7	CASSPLKREEQYF	TGTGCCAGCTCACCTCTCAAGCGGGAGGAGCAGTACTTC
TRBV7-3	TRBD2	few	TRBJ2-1	CASSRLAENNEQFF	TGTGCCAGCAGCAGACTAGCGGAGAACAATGAGCAGTTCTTC
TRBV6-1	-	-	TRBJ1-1	CASSVNPGTLNTEAFF	TGTGCCAGCAGTGTTAACCCCGGGACTTTGAACACTGAAGCTTTCTTT
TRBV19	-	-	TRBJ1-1	CASSGRGGTEAFF	TGTGCCAGTAGCGGGAGGGGGGGGACTGAAGCTTTCTTT